These T cell receptor beta chains were read from a single sample in a study of blood T cells in healthy people across ages. One entry per CDR3 protein, called by TCRdb with MiXCR from the 5' RACE reads. Altogether some 690,000 distinct CDR3 sequences are present, around a fifth being singletons, with the ten largest covering about 22%. The specimen was blood. These receptors were obtained from a man in his 70s in good health. The CDR3 runs from the conserved cysteine through the conserved F or W. A D gene is named only where the DNA matches it firmly. Where a row states a size, it is once, few, many or the class of an expanded clone; other rows omit it.

cdr3_nt: TGTGCCGGCAGCTTGGTTGGGACCGCCATTCAAGAGACCCAGTACTTC
cdr3_aa: CAGSLVGTAIQETQYF
d_call: .
v_call: TRBV7-2
j_call: TRBJ2-5
clone_size: .

cdr3_nt: TGTGCCAGCAGCGCCGGGGACTACCTCTCCTACGAGCAGTACTTC
cdr3_aa: CASSAGDYLSYEQYF
d_call: TRBD2
v_call: TRBV9
j_call: TRBJ2-7
clone_size: .

cdr3_nt: TGTGCCAGCAGCTTAGCGGGACAGGGGGAACCGTGGACCCAAAACATTCAGTACTTC
cdr3_aa: CASSLAGQGEPWTQNIQYF
d_call: TRBD1
v_call: TRBV7-2
j_call: TRBJ2-4
clone_size: .

cdr3_nt: TGTGCCAGCAGCTTGTCGCCAGCCTACGAGCAGTACTTC
cdr3_aa: CASSLSPAYEQYF
d_call: .
v_call: TRBV7-7
j_call: TRBJ2-7
clone_size: few

cdr3_nt: TGTGCCAGCAGCCCTCAGCAGGGGATAGCTACGCAGTATTTT
cdr3_aa: CASSPQQGIATQYF
d_call: .
v_call: TRBV11-3
j_call: TRBJ2-3
clone_size: .

cdr3_nt: TGTGCCACCCAGGGGACTAGCGGGAGAAAGACCCAGTACTTC
cdr3_aa: CATQGTSGRKTQYF
d_call: TRBD2
v_call: TRBV6-5
j_call: TRBJ2-5
clone_size: .

cdr3_nt: TGCGCCAGCAGCTTGGGGGAGGGCCCTCTTCGAGCTTTCTTT
cdr3_aa: CASSLGEGPLRAFF
d_call: .
v_call: TRBV5-1
j_call: TRBJ1-1
clone_size: once

cdr3_nt: TGTGCCAGCAGTTTGACAGGGGGTTTCTACGAGCGGTACTTC
cdr3_aa: CASSLTGGFYERYF
d_call: TRBD1
v_call: TRBV28
j_call: TRBJ2-7
clone_size: .

cdr3_nt: TGTGCCAGTCATAGCGGGATTAGCACAGATACGCAGTATTTT
cdr3_aa: CASHSGISTDTQYF
d_call: TRBD2
v_call: TRBV7-3
j_call: TRBJ2-3
clone_size: few

cdr3_nt: TGCAGTGCTAGAGATGGACTCAAGTCAGGTGCAGTCCTAGCCAAAAACATTCAGTACTTC
cdr3_aa: CSARDGLKSGAVLAKNIQYF
d_call: .
v_call: TRBV20-1
j_call: TRBJ2-4
clone_size: many

cdr3_nt: TGTGCCAGCAGCCAGGGACTAGCGGACAATGAGCAGTTCTTC
cdr3_aa: CASSQGLADNEQFF
d_call: TRBD2
v_call: TRBV7-7
j_call: TRBJ2-1
clone_size: few

cdr3_nt: TGTGCCAGCAGTGAATATTACCTGAAACTGACTAGCGGCAGCTCCTACGAGCAGTACTTC
cdr3_aa: CASSEYYLKLTSGSSYEQYF
d_call: TRBD2
v_call: TRBV2
j_call: TRBJ2-7
clone_size: .

cdr3_nt: TGCGCCAGCAGCTTGGATCAAGGACGCTATGGCTACACCTTC
cdr3_aa: CASSLDQGRYGYTF
d_call: .
v_call: TRBV5-1
j_call: TRBJ1-2
clone_size: .

cdr3_nt: TGTGCCAGCAGCCAAGGGTTCAGGGTAGCCAAAAACATTCAGTACTTC
cdr3_aa: CASSQGFRVAKNIQYF
d_call: .
v_call: TRBV3-1
j_call: TRBJ2-4
clone_size: .

cdr3_nt: TGTGCCAGCAGTTTAGGGCAGGGGGCCCGAAAACTGTTTTTT
cdr3_aa: CASSLGQGARKLFF
d_call: TRBD1
v_call: TRBV28
j_call: TRBJ1-4
clone_size: many

cdr3_nt: TGTGCCAGCAGTCCCAGGTCGACGAAATATACGCAGTATTTT
cdr3_aa: CASSPRSTKYTQYF
d_call: .
v_call: TRBV12-3/TRBV12-4
j_call: TRBJ2-3
clone_size: .

cdr3_nt: TGTGCCAGCAGTCCGGGGACAGCCACCGGGGAGCAGTACTTC
cdr3_aa: CASSPGTATGEQYF
d_call: TRBD1
v_call: TRBV12-3/TRBV12-4
j_call: TRBJ2-7
clone_size: .

cdr3_nt: TGTGCCAGCAGCGTCCGGACAGGGTCTGGAAACACCATATATTTT
cdr3_aa: CASSVRTGSGNTIYF
d_call: TRBD1
v_call: TRBV9
j_call: TRBJ1-3
clone_size: .

cdr3_nt: TGTGCCAGCAGGCGGGTTGACTCCTACAATGAGCAGTTCTTC
cdr3_aa: CASRRVDSYNEQFF
d_call: .
v_call: TRBV12-3/TRBV12-4
j_call: TRBJ2-1
clone_size: few

cdr3_nt: TGTGCCAGCAGTTTTAAGAGGGGACTAGCGGGAGCAGAGACCCAGTACTTC
cdr3_aa: CASSFKRGLAGAETQYF
d_call: TRBD2
v_call: TRBV12-3/TRBV12-4
j_call: TRBJ2-5
clone_size: few

cdr3_nt: TGTGCCAGCAGCATGGGACTAGCGGGAGCAGCAGATACGCAGTATTTT
cdr3_aa: CASSMGLAGAADTQYF
d_call: TRBD2
v_call: TRBV11-1
j_call: TRBJ2-3
clone_size: .

cdr3_nt: TGTGCCAGCAGCCCGACCCCAGACAGCTACACCGGGGAGCTGTTTTTT
cdr3_aa: CASSPTPDSYTGELFF
d_call: .
v_call: TRBV7-8
j_call: TRBJ2-2
clone_size: .